The source of this T cell receptor beta chain is a study of blood T cell repertoires in COVID-19 (dated by TCRdb to the early 2020s). With respect to the entire study: The collaborator samples originated in the United States, Italy and Spain and spanned the acute and convalescent phases of COVID-19. The material from the prospective study consisted of cDNA or gDNA derived from T cells, B-cell-depleted T cells, or PBMCs. Subjects who had been exposed to COVID-19, were actively infected with it, or had recovered from it provided the deeply sampled blood TCRbeta repertoires that made up the dataset. The repertoires were released in a freely available public database intended as a resource for research on the immune response to SARS-CoV-2. The samples were drawn from the first 160 participants of the ongoing ImmuneRACE study and from 1,254 subjects provided by 6 global collaborators. The sample metadata nearly always contained a de-identified subject ID, COVID-19 status, age in years and sex. Where available, HLA class I and class II types were obtained from metadata supplied by the sample provider rather than from assay-based typing. Points the paper makes about the study in general: The amount of clinical and demographic metadata varied by source and participant and was provided uncurated.

TCRbeta CDR3 regions were amplified from genomic DNA using the immunoSEQ Assay, a bias-controlled multiplex PCR. Regarding the original processing steps: Within the assay, amplification of reference gene primers was used to estimate how many nucleated cells each sample contained. Sequence reads were collapsed and filtered to measure the absolute abundance of every unique TCRbeta CDR3 rearrangement. For each sample, productive Simpson clonality was calculated as the square root of Simpson's diversity index across productive rearrangements. TCRdb took this table from immuneACCESS and kept in-frame rearrangements with V and J called. Such tables lack part of the clones; where checked against another copy, unresolved V genes explain under half of the gap, and the rest is unexplained. That table gives V, J and clone size, and the DNA gave D and trimming. The sample table holds a few hundred thousand clones, of which roughly 90% were seen once. Over 1.5% of the sample is in the top ten clones.

Via the germline V gene, CDR1 is KGHSH and CDR2 LQKENI. The junction carries 17 bases between V and J, which are trimmed by 3 bases and 0 bases respectively. The CDR3, cysteine through phenylalanine, is 17 amino acids long. Of the read, only the CDR3 DNA is kept; its 51 bases are in frame from base 1. Details on this clone: Its antigen is still unknown. The sample holds no much larger clone one base away, and base qualities are not on file.

Participants in the prospective study were aged roughly 18 to 95 years, lived in about two dozen United States geographic areas, and enrolled through a virtual design. To assign participants to cohorts, the prospective study relied on clinical history that participants themselves reported in a screening survey and a study questionnaire. For ImmuneRACE Cohort 3, a participant was defined as recovered based on two consecutive negative NP/OP PCR tests, clearance by a healthcare professional, or resolution of symptoms. In the prospective study, whole blood, serum and a nasopharyngeal or oropharyngeal swab were collected from each participant by mobile phlebotomists. Prospective study participants could optionally give additional blood draws and questionnaires over a 2-month period. Before DNA extraction, blood samples from the prospective study were shipped at room temperature or frozen.

This TCR came from a woman in her thirties or forties who had recovered from COVID-19. Input material: PBMCs or T cells enriched from blood (not recorded which). The receptor chain draws on TRBV18 and TRBJ1-2; TRBD1 might be the D gene, on 6 matching bases. The nucleotide sequence reads as follows: TGTGCCAGCTCACCCGTCACGCAACAGGGTTCTAACTATGGCTACACCTTC. It codes for CASSPVTQQGSNYGYTF.